Below, 5 T cell receptor beta chains from the same sample are listed, as sequenced in a study of cytomegalovirus exposure and HLA in healthy donors. The PCR contained 60 Vbeta and 13 Jbeta primers. TCRdb's copy holds only in-frame clones and misses some; the assay was immunoSEQ multiplex PCR. The sample holds 200,000 or so clones; approximately 80% are singletons and the top ten take under 0.25%. Sequencing was done on a sample of PBMCs. The receptors were sampled from a girl aged 2 to 10 in good health and CMV-seronegative.

This chain uses TRBV7-6 with TRBJ2-7; the match to TRBD2 covers 9 bases. Trimming at V came to 1 base and at J to 2 bases, leaving 6 bases not matched to a gene. Germline V gene lookup returns CDR1 SGHVS and CDR2 FNYEAQ. The length of the CDR3 is 16 residues. The CDR3 DNA is TGTGCCAGCAGCTTAGGTACTGCGGGGGGGCCCTACGAGCAGTACTTC. Amino acids: CASSLGTAGGPYEQYF. The full variable domain, its missing parts supplied by reference TRBV7-6 and TRBJ2-7, is GAGVSQSPRYKVTKRGQDVALRCDPISGHVSLYWYRQALGQGPEFLTYFNYEAQQDKSGLPNDRFSAERPEGSISTLTIQRTEQRDSAMYRCASSLGTAGGPYEQYFGPGTRLTVT.

J is TRBJ2-7 and V is TRBV6-5; D gene uncertain. Germline CDR1 reads MNHEY; CDR2 reads SVGAGI. CDR3 length equals 14 residues. V lost 0 bases and J 0 bases, leaving 6 bases between the germline ends. The CDR3 sequence is CASSYSAGSYEQYF. CDR3 in DNA: TGTGCCAGCAGTTACTCGGCAGGCTCCTACGAGCAGTACTTC.

The rearrangement links TRBV7-6 to TRBJ1-4; D is undetermined. This CDR3 spans 16 amino acids. The germline gives CDR1 SGHVS, CDR2 FNYEAQ. V lost 5 bases and J lost 0, with 13 bases in between. CDR3 residues: CASSPKPEPTNEKLFF. CDR3 nucleotide sequence: TGTGCCAGCAGCCCTAAGCCCGAACCAACTAATGAAAAACTGTTTTTT.

This clone has more than one count but fewer than ten. This chain connects TRBV4-1 to TRBJ1-5, with D possibly being TRBD1 (6 bases). The CDR3 sequence is 17 residues long. Trimming pared 1 base from V and 0 bases from J, leaving 13 bases between. Germline V lookup: CDR1 MGHRA, CDR2 YSYEKL. The CDR3 region has the DNA TGCGCCAGCAGCCAAGTCCAGAACAGGGCTAGCAATCAGCCCCAGCATTTT. It translates to CASSQVQNRASNQPQHF.

CDR3 residues: CASSEAQGTQETQYF. The CDR3 bases are TGTGCCAGCAGTGAAGCCCAGGGTACCCAAGAGACCCAGTACTTC. This chain uses TRBV2 with TRBJ2-5; D possibly corresponds to TRBD1 (5 bases). In germline, CDR1 is SNHLY, CDR2 FYNNEI. The CDR3 is made up of 15 amino acids. With 0 bases removed from V and 1 base from J, the gap between germline ends came to 9 bases.